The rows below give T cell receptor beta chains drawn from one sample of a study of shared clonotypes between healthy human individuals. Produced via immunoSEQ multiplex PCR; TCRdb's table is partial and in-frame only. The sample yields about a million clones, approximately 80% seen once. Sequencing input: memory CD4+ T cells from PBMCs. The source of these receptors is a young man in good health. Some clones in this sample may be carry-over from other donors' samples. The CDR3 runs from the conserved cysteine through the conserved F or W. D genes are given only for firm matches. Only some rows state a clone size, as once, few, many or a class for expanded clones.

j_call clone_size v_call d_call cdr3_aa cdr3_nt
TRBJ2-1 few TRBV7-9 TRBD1 CASSFHTGTGPFF TGTGCCAGCAGCTTCCACACCGGGACAGGGCCGTTCTTC
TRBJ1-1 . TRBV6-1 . CASSEVSRGPTEAFF TGTGCCAGCAGTGAAGTTTCCAGGGGCCCCACGGAAGCTTTCTTT
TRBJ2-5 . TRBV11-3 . CASSLGLQETQYF TGTGCCAGCAGCTTAGGACTGCAAGAGACCCAGTACTTC
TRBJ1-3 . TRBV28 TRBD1 CASSPTGASGNTIYF TGTGCCAGCAGTCCTACAGGGGCCTCTGGAAACACCATATATTTT
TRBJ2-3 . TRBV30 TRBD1 CAWSVGYRGLVEDTQYF TGTGCCTGGAGTGTAGGGTACAGGGGGCTGGTTGAAGATACGCAGTATTTT
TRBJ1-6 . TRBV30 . CAWSPRNNSPLHF TGTGCCTGGAGCCCCAGGAATAATTCACCCCTCCACTTT
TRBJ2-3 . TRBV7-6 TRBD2 CASSLVGTSGADTQYF TGTGCCAGCAGCTTAGTCGGTACTAGCGGGGCAGATACGCAGTATTTT
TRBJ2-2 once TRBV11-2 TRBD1 CASSRIRRQGVTTGELFF TGTGCCAGCAGCCGGATAAGAAGACAGGGGGTGACCACCGGGGAGCTGTTTTTT
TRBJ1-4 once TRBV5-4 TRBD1 CASSLRTGGLANEKLFF TGTGCCAGCAGCCTAAGGACAGGGGGGCTTGCTAATGAAAAACTGTTTTTT
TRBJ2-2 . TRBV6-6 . CATSQSRRDTGELFF TGTGCCACCTCCCAGAGCCGTAGGGACACCGGGGAGCTGTTTTTT
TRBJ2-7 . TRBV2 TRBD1 CASSALGRGYEQYF TGTGCCAGCAGTGCCCTAGGCAGGGGGTACGAGCAGTACTTC
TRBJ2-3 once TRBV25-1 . CASSDRVETDTQYF TGTGCCAGCAGTGACAGGGTTGAAACAGATACGCAGTATTTT
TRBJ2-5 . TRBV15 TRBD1 CATSRDPNADRGGETQYF TGTGCCACCAGCAGAGATCCCAACGCCGACAGGGGAGGTGAGACCCAGTACTTC
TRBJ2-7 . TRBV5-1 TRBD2 CASSLGPRTSGTYEQYF TGCGCCAGCAGCTTGGGCCCTAGGACTAGCGGGACCTACGAGCAGTACTTC
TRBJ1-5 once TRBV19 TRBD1 CASSTRDRVGYSNQPQHF TGTGCCAGTAGTACCCGGGACAGGGTAGGCTATAGCAATCAGCCCCAGCATTTT
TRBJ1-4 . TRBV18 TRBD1 CASSPPGQGGEKLFF TGTGCCAGCTCACCACCGGGACAGGGGGGAGAAAAACTGTTTTTT
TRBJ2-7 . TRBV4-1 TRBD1 CASSQGTGKSYEQYF TGCGCCAGCAGCCAAGGGACAGGAAAATCCTACGAGCAGTACTTC
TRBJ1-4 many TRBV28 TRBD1 CASSGDRGEEKLFF TGTGCCAGCAGCGGGGACAGGGGAGAGGAAAAACTGTTTTTT
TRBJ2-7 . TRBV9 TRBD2 CASSGLAGAYEQYF TGTGCCAGCAGCGGGCTAGCGGGAGCATACGAGCAGTACTTC
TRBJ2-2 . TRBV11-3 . CASSLRPTGELFF TGTGCCAGCAGCTTAAGGCCCACCGGGGAGCTGTTTTTT
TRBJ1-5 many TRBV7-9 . CASSSSGSWQPQHF TGTGCCAGCAGTTCATCGGGGTCTTGGCAGCCCCAGCATTTT
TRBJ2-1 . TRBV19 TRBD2 CASSPRGTSGGVVFF TGTGCCAGTAGTCCTCGGGGGACTAGCGGGGGCGTGGTGTTCTTC
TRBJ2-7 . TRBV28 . CATRRDSYEQYF TGTGCCACCCGCAGGGACTCCTACGAGCAGTACTTC
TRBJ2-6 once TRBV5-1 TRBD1 CASSLTGAGANVLTF TGCGCCAGCAGCTTGACAGGGGCTGGGGCCAACGTCCTGACTTTC
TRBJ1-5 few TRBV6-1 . CASSESGTNQPQHF TGTGCCAGCAGTGAGTCCGGCACTAATCAGCCCCAGCATTTT